These 25 T cell receptor beta chains came from one sample sequenced in a study of cytomegalovirus exposure and HLA in healthy donors. Both 60 Vbeta primers and 13 Jbeta primers went into the PCR. Method: immunoSEQ multiplex PCR; TCRdb's copy keeps in-frame clones and lacks some. Among fewer than 250,000 clones listed, around 78% were seen once. Sequencing input: PBMCs. The receptor source for this set is a woman in her 30s in good health and CMV-seropositive.

The gene calls are TRBV11-3 and TRBJ1-2; D call uncertain. Germline V gene lookup returns CDR1 SGHNT and CDR2 YENEEA. CDR3 length: 12 amino acids. With 5 bases removed from V and 0 bases from J, the gap between germline ends came to 4 bases. CDR3: CASSLSNYGYTF. DNA for the CDR3: TGTGCCAGCAGCCTCTCTAACTATGGCTACACCTTC.

V gene TRBV7-9 combines with J gene TRBJ1-2; a possible D gene is TRBD1 (6 bases). Per germline, CDR1 SEHNR and CDR2 FQNEAQ (reference sequence). CDR3 size: 16 residues. V was clipped by 5 bases and J by 1 base, with 17 bases between them. Here the CDR3 DNA reads TGTGCCAGCAGCAAAAGGACAGACCTACTTAACTATGGCTACACCTTC. It specifies CASSKRTDLLNYGYTF. Drawing the rest from reference TRBV7-9 and TRBJ1-2, the complete variable domain is DTGVSQNPRHKITKRGQNVTFRCDPISEHNRLYWYRQTLGQGPEFLTYFQNEAQLEKSRLLSDRFSAERPKGSFSTLEIQRTEQGDSAMYLCASSKRTDLLNYGYTFGSGTRLTVV.

This clone has more than one count but fewer than ten. The gene calls are TRBV11-2 and TRBJ1-4, with 8 bases aligning to TRBD1. Unmatched junction bases numbered 3, after V lost 5 bases and J lost 7 bases. The CDR3 runs to 13 residues. Germline CDR1 and CDR2: SGHAT and FQNNGV. The CDR3 DNA reads TGTGCCAGCAGCGTCGACAGGGGTGAAAAACTGTTTTTT. As protein: CASSVDRGEKLFF.

Only a few counts were recorded for this clone. This rearrangement joins TRBV12-1 to TRBJ2-3; the listed D gene, TRBD1, was not tested against the DNA. TRBV12-1 is a known pseudogene. The CDR3 is 13 amino acids. The CDR3 DNA follows: TGTGCCTGGACTCCAGGGGGGACAGATACGCAGTATTTT. Residues: CAWTPGGTDTQYF.

The CDR3, as DNA: TGTGCCAGCAGTCATCAGGTCTACGAGCAGTACTTC. Protein sequence: CASSHQVYEQYF. The chain recombines TRBV28 with TRBJ2-7; the D is unclear. Germline V CDR1 and CDR2: MDHEN, SYDVKM. The CDR3 sequence is 12 residues long. The V and J ends lost 5 bases and 3 bases respectively, with 8 bases between them.

The chain links TRBV6-6 to TRBJ1-2, with D maybe TRBD1 (5 bases). CDR1 is MNHNY, CDR2 SVGAGI, per germline (reference sequence). Trimming removed 6 bases at V and 4 bases at J, with 9 bases between. This CDR3 is 12 amino acids long. The chain's CDR3 is CASRPDSYGYTF. The CDR3 coding sequence is TGTGCCAGCAGGCCCGACAGCTATGGCTACACCTTC.

Worth noting for this clone: An end of the junction differs from the germline gene, which may be a read error. The chain combines TRBV7-9 with TRBJ2-1; a possible D gene is TRBD1 (6 bases). The length of the CDR3 is 16 residues. The germline V gene has CDR1 SEHNR and CDR2 FQNEAQ (reference sequence). CDR3 coding DNA: TGTTCCAGCAGCTCCATCCGGGACAACAATTACAATGAGCAGTTCTTC. This translates into CSSSSIRDNNYNEQFF.

This chain joins TRBV19 and TRBJ1-2; maybe TRBD1 (5 bases). The ends were cut back, 6 bases at V and 4 bases at J, with 12 bases in the middle. Per the germline V gene, CDR1 is LNHDA and CDR2 is SQIVND (reference sequence). This CDR3 is 13 amino acids long. The CDR3 DNA reads as TGTGCCAGTAGCCTGGACACCCCCTATGGCTACACCTTC. This translates into CASSLDTPYGYTF.

The rearrangement joins TRBV5-5 to TRBJ1-2; D is undetermined. Trimming removed 0 bases from V and 6 bases from J, with 18 bases in between. Germline CDR1 is SGHKS and CDR2 is YYEKEE (reference sequence). The CDR3 contains 16 residues. CDR3 sequence: CASSLEWSPGLDGYTF. The CDR3 DNA reads TGTGCCAGCAGCTTGGAGTGGTCTCCGGGTTTGGATGGCTACACCTTC.

V and J are TRBV27 and TRBJ2-1; TRBD2 aligns across 11 bases. The V segment lost 2 bases and the J segment 6 bases; nucleotides outside the gene matches: 12. Germline CDR1 MNHEY, CDR2 SMNVEV (reference sequence). This CDR3 is built from 18 residues. The CDR3 region is CASSLRPATSGTLNEQFF. The CDR3 bases are TGTGCCAGCAGTTTACGGCCCGCGACTAGCGGGACTCTCAATGAGCAGTTCTTC.

This sequence joins TRBV2 and TRBJ1-5; 10 bases map to TRBD1. The germline CDR1 and CDR2 sequences are SNHLY and FYNNEI. Germline trimming cut 8 bases from V and 0 bases from J; bases unmatched to any gene: 10. CDR3 size: 17 residues. CDR3 bases: TGTGCCAGCTGTGGACAGGGGGGGAGATATAGCAATCAGCCCCAGCATTTT. Its protein product is CASCGQGGRYSNQPQHF. Drawing the rest from reference TRBV2 and TRBJ1-5, the complete variable domain is EPEVTQTPSHQVTQMGQEVILRCVPISNHLYFYWYRQILGQKVEFLVSFYNNEISEKSEIFDDQFSVERPDGSNFTLKIRSTKLEDSAMYFCASCGQGGRYSNQPQHFGDGTRLSIL.

This clone has just a few counts. This chain connects TRBV25-1 to TRBJ1-4, with TRBD1 as a possible D gene (5 bases). This CDR3 region has 15 residues. The V end lost 1 base, the J end lost 7 bases, and 13 bases lay between the germline ends. In germline, CDR1 is MGHDK, CDR2 SYGVNS. CDR3 protein: CASSELGQIGEKLFF. The CDR3, as DNA: TGTGCCAGCAGTGAATTGGGGCAGATCGGTGAAAAACTGTTTTTT.

The chain employs TRBV6-1 and TRBJ2-7, with no clear D. Germline CDR1 MNHNS, CDR2 SASEGT. V lost 3 bases and J lost 0, with 3 bases in between. CDR3 length equals 12 residues. The CDR3 DNA follows: TGTGCCAGCAGTGATATCTCCTACGAGCAGTACTTC. Translated: CASSDISYEQYF.

CDR3 DNA sequence: TGTGCCAGCAGTTTGGTCAGGGGGAGTCAGCCCCAGCATTTT. Its protein is CASSLVRGSQPQHF. The V call is TRBV27, the J call TRBJ1-5; TRBD1 matches at 7 bases. Trimming at V came to 3 bases and at J to 6 bases, leaving 5 bases not matched to a gene. This CDR3 has 14 amino acids. CDR1 and CDR2 from the germline V gene are MNHEY and SMNVEV (reference sequence).

The chain carries TRBV6-1 and TRBJ2-3; no definite D call. Germline values: CDR1 MNHNS, CDR2 SASEGT. The V gene lost 3 bases and the J gene lost 4 bases, with 11 bases spanning the gap. This CDR3 contains 14 residues. CDR3 residues: CASSDTSRPDTQYF. CDR3 sequence (DNA): TGTGCCAGCAGTGACACCTCTAGGCCAGATACGCAGTATTTT.

This chain connects TRBV5-1 to TRBJ2-1; a possible D gene is TRBD2 (5 bases). Trimming took 0 bases from V and 7 from J, leaving 8 bases between them. The CDR3 is 13 amino acids. CDR1 SGHRS and CDR2 YFSETQ come from the germline V gene. The CDR3 sequence is CASSLGEGNEQFF. The CDR3 coding sequence is TGCGCCAGCAGCTTGGGTGAGGGTAATGAGCAGTTCTTC.

This chain links TRBV6-6 with TRBJ2-1; D may be TRBD2 (6 bases). Germline values: CDR1 MNHNY, CDR2 SVGAGI (reference sequence). V was trimmed by 5 bases and J by 9 bases, leaving 11 bases between them. The CDR3 is 12 amino acids. The CDR3 protein is CASSRTSPEQFF. The CDR3 DNA reads as TGTGCCAGCAGTCGTACTAGCCCTGAGCAGTTCTTC.

The V call is TRBV5-1, the J call TRBJ1-2, with 8 positions matching TRBD1. Looked up from germline, CDR1 is SGHRS and CDR2 is YFSETQ. V trimming: 4 bases; J trimming: 4 bases; junction bases outside the gene matches: 6. The CDR3 contains 14 residues. The CDR3 nucleotides read TGCGCCAGCAGCGCGGGGGACAGGTCCTATGGCTACACCTTC. It is translated as CASSAGDRSYGYTF.

The CDR3 region has the DNA TGCAGCGTTGAAGAAAGCGGGGGGGCCGGGACCCAGTACTTC. This codes for CSVEESGGAGTQYF. The genes are TRBV29-1 and TRBJ2-5; TRBD2 matches at 10 bases. V shed 0 bases, J shed 7 bases, and the junction held 5 bases outside the gene matches. This CDR3 has 14 amino acids. Germline V gene data show CDR1 as SQVTM and CDR2 as ANQGSEA.

This chain uses TRBV6-1 with TRBJ2-1; D may be TRBD1 (5 bases). Germline V gene data show CDR1 as MNHNS and CDR2 as SASEGT. The CDR3 consists of 15 residues. The V end lost 1 base, the J end lost 2 bases, and 9 bases lay between the germline ends. CDR3 sequence (DNA): TGTGCCAGCAGTGAAGGGGGCTGGACCTACAATGAGCAGTTCTTC. This sequence encodes CASSEGGWTYNEQFF.

The chain uses TRBV5-4 and TRBJ2-1, with TRBD2 as a possible D gene (7 bases). V was trimmed by 4 bases and J by 2 bases, leaving 22 bases between them. CDR1 is SGHNT, CDR2 YYREEE, per germline (reference sequence). The CDR3 runs 18 residues. The CDR3 nucleotides read TGTGCCAGCAGCCGGGGGGCTTGGCCAGGGCGCACCTACAATGAGCAGTTCTTC. This gives the protein CASSRGAWPGRTYNEQFF.

In its sample, this clone was seen a few times. The genes are TRBV19 and TRBJ1-1; unclear D gene. Trimming pared 6 bases from V and 8 bases from J, leaving 7 bases between. Germline V lookup: CDR1 LNHDA, CDR2 SQIVND (reference sequence). The length of the CDR3 is 10 residues. The CDR3, as DNA: TGTGCCAGTAGCTGGGAGGAAGCTTTCTTT. Protein: CASSWEEAFF.

This chain links TRBV7-2 with TRBJ2-7, with 11 bases lining up with TRBD2. The CDR3 contains 15 residues. CDR1 and CDR2 from the germline V gene are SGHTA and FQGNSA. The J segment lost 3 bases and the V segment lost 3 bases, leaving 4 bases of the junction unmatched. The DNA of the CDR3 is TGTGCCAGCAGCTTGGGACTAGCGGCGATCTACGAGCAGTACTTC. Translated: CASSLGLAAIYEQYF.

The chain combines TRBV7-8 with TRBJ2-1; 7 nucleotides agree with TRBD1. J lost 4 bases, V lost 5 bases, and 2 bases had no gene match. CDR3 length equals 13 residues. Per germline, CDR1 SGHVS and CDR2 FQNEAQ. The CDR3 protein is CASSTQGYNEQFF. Written as DNA, the CDR3 is TGTGCCAGCAGCACACAGGGGTACAATGAGCAGTTCTTC.

The chain links TRBV4-3 to TRBJ2-7; tentatively, D is TRBD2 (5 bases). V lost 0 bases to trimming and J lost 5 bases, with 20 bases between them. Germline lookup yields CDR1 LGHNA and CDR2 YSLEER. This CDR3 has 17 residues. The CDR3 loop reads CASSQEVQARNGDEQYF. The CDR3 DNA sequence: TGCGCCAGCAGCCAAGAAGTGCAGGCGAGGAACGGGGACGAGCAGTACTTC.